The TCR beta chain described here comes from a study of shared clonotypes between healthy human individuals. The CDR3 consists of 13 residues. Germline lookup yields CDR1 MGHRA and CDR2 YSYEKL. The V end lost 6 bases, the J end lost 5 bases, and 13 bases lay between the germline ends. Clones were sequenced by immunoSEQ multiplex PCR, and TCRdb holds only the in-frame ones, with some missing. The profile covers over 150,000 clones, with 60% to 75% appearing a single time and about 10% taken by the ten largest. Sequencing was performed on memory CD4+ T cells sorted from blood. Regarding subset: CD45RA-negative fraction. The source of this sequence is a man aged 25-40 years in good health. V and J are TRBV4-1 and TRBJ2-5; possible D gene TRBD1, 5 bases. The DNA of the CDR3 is TGCGCCAGCAGACCTGACAGTGGGGAGACCCAGTACTTC. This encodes CASRPDSGETQYF.